This T cell receptor (beta chain) comes out of a study of cytomegalovirus exposure and HLA in healthy donors. The donors were part of the validation cohort, which consisted of more than 90 subjects and was separate from the first cohort of 670 or so subjects. Profiling relied on immunoSEQ multiplex PCR, and the TCRdb table lists in-frame clones only, not all of them. Counted here are 140,000 or so clones, approximately 90% occurring once; the ten biggest clones make up 0.6% to 0.8%. Turning to this clone: Its antigen is currently unknown.

Germline CDR1 SNHLY, CDR2 FYNNEI. CDR3 length: 14 residues. V dropped 7 bases and J dropped 5 bases, with 17 bases sitting between them. Study-wide findings and caveats: Overall, approximately 150 TCR beta chains were annotated as cytomegalovirus-associated. Most TCR sequences proved rare, with some public TCRs found in many donors.

Sample: PBMCs. This receptor was taken from a young man in good health and CMV-seronegative. The gene calls are TRBV2 and TRBJ1-1; D possibly corresponds to TRBD1 (5 bases). DNA of the CDR3: TGTGCCAGCAAACAAGACAGTTCGTGGACTGAAGCTTTCTTT. The encoded protein is CASKQDSSWTEAFF.